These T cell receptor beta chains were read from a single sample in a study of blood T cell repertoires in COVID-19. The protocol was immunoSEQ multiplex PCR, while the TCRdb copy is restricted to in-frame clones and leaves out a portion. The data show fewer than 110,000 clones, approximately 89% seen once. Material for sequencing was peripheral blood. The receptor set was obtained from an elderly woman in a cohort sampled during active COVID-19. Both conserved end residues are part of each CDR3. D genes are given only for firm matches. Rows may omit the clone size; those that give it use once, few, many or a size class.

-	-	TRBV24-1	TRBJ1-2	TGTGCCACCAGTTCGGTCGGAGACGGCTACACCTTC	CATSSVGDGYTF
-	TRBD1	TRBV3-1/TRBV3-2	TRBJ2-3	TGTGCCAGCAGCTACCGGACAGGGGAGATCAGGGATACGCAGTATTTT	CASSYRTGEIRDTQYF
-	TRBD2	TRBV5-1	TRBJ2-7	TGCGCCAGCAGCTTGCCCCTAGCGGATGAGCAGTACTTC	CASSLPLADEQYF
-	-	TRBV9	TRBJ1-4	TGTGCCAGCAGCTTCATCGACAGTGCAACTAATGAAAAACTGTTTTTT	CASSFIDSATNEKLFF
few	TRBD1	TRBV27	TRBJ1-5	TGTGCCAGCAGCCGGGACAGGTATCAGCCCCAGCATTTT	CASSRDRYQPQHF
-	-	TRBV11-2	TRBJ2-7	TGTGCCAGCAGCTCGACTGGTGGGTCCTACGAGCAGTACTTC	CASSSTGGSYEQYF
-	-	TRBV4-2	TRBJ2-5	TGTGCCAGCAGCCAAGACTGGCGGGGAGGAGAGACCCAGTACTTC	CASSQDWRGGETQYF
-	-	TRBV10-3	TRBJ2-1	TGTGCCATCAGTGTTAATGTAGCTTACGAGCAGTTCTTC	CAISVNVAYEQFF
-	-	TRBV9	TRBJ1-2	TGTGCCAGCAGCGCGACAGTGACACTTAACTATGGCTACACCTTC	CASSATVTLNYGYTF
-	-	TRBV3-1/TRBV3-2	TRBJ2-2	TGTGCCAGCAGCCCTCCAGGGGCCGGGTTCCCCGGGGAGCTGTTTTTT	CASSPPGAGFPGELFF
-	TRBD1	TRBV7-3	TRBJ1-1	TGTGCCAGCAGCCCGACTACAGGGGGCAGTGAAGTAGCTTTCTTT	CASSPTTGGSEVAFF
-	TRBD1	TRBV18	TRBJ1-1	TGTGCCAGCTCACCACCTGGGCCGGACAGGGGGCGCCAGGCTTTCTTT	CASSPPGPDRGRQAFF
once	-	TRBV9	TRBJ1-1	TGTGCCAGCAGCCCAAGGGGATACACCGACACTGAAGCTTTCTTT	CASSPRGYTDTEAFF
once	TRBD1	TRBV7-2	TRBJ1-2	TGTGCCAGCAGCCCAAGGGACAGCTATGGCTACACCTTC	CASSPRDSYGYTF
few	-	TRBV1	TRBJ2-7	TGCACCAGCAGCCAGGGGGCTAGCGGGTATTCGTTCATCTACGAGCAGTACTTC	CTSSQGASGYSFIYEQYF
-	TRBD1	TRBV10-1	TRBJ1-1	TGCGCCAGCAGTGTTACAGGGGGCCGTGAAGCTTTCTTT	CASSVTGGREAFF
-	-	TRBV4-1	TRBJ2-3	TGCGCCAGCAGCCAAGAGGGCAGGGCGGTGACAGATACGCAGTATTTT	CASSQEGRAVTDTQYF
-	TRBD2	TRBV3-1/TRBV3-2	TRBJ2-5	TGTGCCAGCAGCCAAGATTTTAGGTCTAGCGGGGGTAACCAAGAGACCCAGTACTTC	CASSQDFRSSGGNQETQYF
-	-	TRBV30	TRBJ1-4	TGTGCCTGGAGATATTCGGCGGCTAAACTGTTTTTT	CAWRYSAAKLFF
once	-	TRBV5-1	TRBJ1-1	TGCGCCAGCATGGGGCAGGAGAACACTGAAGCTTTCTTT	CASMGQENTEAFF
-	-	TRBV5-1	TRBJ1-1	TGCGCCAGCAGCTTGACCAAGGGAGGGTTCAACACTGAAGCTTTCTTT	CASSLTKGGFNTEAFF
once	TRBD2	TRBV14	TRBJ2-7	TGTGCCAGCAGCCAAGGACTAGCGGGTGGTCGCTACGAGCAGTACTTC	CASSQGLAGGRYEQYF
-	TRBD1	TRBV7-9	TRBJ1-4	TGTGCCAGCCTAGGAGATCTGACAGGGGACGTTGAAAAACTGTTTTTT	CASLGDLTGDVEKLFF
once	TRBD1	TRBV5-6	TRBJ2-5	TGTGCCAGCAGCTTCGTGACAGGGGGTTTTCGAGAGACCCAGTACTTC	CASSFVTGGFRETQYF
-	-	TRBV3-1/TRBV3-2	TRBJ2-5	TGTGCCAGCAGTAACGACAGGGAGGCTCTCCCGGCCCAGTACTTC	CASSNDREALPAQYF
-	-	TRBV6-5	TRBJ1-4	TGTGCCAGCAGCCCGGGAGTGGAAAAACTGTTTTTT	CASSPGVEKLFF
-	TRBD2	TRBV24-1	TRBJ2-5	TGTGCCACCAGTGATTGGACTAGCGGGAGAAGGGGCGCAGAGACCCAGTACTTC	CATSDWTSGRRGAETQYF
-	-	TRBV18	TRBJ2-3	TGTGCCAGCTCACCACAGTCACTTACAGATACGCAGTATTTT	CASSPQSLTDTQYF
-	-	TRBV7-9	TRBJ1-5	TGTGCCAGCAGCTTTACAGGACCCTCAGGTCAGCCCCAGCATTTT	CASSFTGPSGQPQHF
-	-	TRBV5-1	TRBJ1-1	TGCGCCAGCAGCGAAACAGGGAACAGTTTTTACACTGAAGCTTTCTTT	CASSETGNSFYTEAFF
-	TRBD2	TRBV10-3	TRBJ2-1	TGTGCCATCAGTGGGGAGCGGGAGCGCTCCTACAATGAGCAGTTCTTC	CAISGERERSYNEQFF
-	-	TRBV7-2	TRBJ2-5	TGTGCCAGCAGCTTCGGCAGGGTAGAGACCCAGTACTTC	CASSFGRVETQYF
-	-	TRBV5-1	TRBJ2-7	TGCGCCAGCAGCTTGGATGGGACATCACCCTACGAGCAGTACTTC	CASSLDGTSPYEQYF
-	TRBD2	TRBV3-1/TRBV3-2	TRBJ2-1	TGTGCCAGCAGCCAAGATCTCTCTAGCGGGGTCCCTGAGCAGTTCTTC	CASSQDLSSGVPEQFF
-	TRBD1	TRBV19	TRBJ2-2	TGTGCCAGTAGTACGGGACAGGGGATTTCCGGGGAGCTGTTTTTT	CASSTGQGISGELFF
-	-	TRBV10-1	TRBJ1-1	TGCGCCAGCAGTGACAGGGTATCCACTGAAGCTTTCTTT	CASSDRVSTEAFF
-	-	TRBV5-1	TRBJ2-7	TGCGCCAGCAGCCTTGCGCGCAGTATGACAGGTACCTACGAGCAGTACTTC	CASSLARSMTGTYEQYF
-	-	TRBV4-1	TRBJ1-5	TGCGCCAGCAGCCAAGGAGGGCCCCAGCATTTT	CASSQGGPQHF
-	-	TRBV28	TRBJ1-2	TGTGCCAGCAGATTTGGACAGCGGTACGGAAACTTTTATGGCTACACCTTC	CASRFGQRYGNFYGYTF
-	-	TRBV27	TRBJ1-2	TGTGCCAGCAGTCCCCACGGGCCGGGGGGCTACACCTTC	CASSPHGPGGYTF
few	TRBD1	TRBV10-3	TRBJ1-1	TGTGCCGCCGGACAGGGGGCCACGGAAGCTTTCTTT	CAAGQGATEAFF
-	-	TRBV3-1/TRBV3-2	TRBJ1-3	TGTGCCAGCAGCCAAACAGGAACTGGAAACACCATATATTTT	CASSQTGTGNTIYF
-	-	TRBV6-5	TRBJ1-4	TGTGCCAGCAGTTTAGTCAGGGCTGAAAAACTGTTTTTT	CASSLVRAEKLFF
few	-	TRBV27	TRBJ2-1	TGTGCCAGCAGTCCAGGAGCGCGGGACAATGAGCAGTTCTTC	CASSPGARDNEQFF